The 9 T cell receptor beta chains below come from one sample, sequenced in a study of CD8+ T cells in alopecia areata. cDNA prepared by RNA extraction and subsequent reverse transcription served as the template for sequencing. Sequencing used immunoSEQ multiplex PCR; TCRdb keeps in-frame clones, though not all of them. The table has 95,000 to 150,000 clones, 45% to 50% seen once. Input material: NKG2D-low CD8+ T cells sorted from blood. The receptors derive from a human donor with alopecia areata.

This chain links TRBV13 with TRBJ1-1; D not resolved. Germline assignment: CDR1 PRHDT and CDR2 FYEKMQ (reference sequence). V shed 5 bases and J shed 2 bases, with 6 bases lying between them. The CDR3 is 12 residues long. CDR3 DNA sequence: TGTGCCAGCAGCGGGTATAACACTGAAGCTTTCTTT. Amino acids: CASSGYNTEAFF.

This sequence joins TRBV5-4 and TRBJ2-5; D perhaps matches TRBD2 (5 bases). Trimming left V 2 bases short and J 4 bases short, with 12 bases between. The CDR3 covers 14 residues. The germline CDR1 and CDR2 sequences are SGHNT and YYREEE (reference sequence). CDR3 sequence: CASSFKRSGETQYF. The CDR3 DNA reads TGTGCCAGCAGCTTTAAGCGGTCGGGAGAGACCCAGTACTTC.

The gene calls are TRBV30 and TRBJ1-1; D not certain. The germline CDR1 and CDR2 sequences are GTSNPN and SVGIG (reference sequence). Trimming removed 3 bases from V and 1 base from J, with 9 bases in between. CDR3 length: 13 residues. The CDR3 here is CAWRANTNTEAFF. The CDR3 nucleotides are TGTGCCTGGAGAGCCAACACGAACACTGAAGCTTTCTTT.

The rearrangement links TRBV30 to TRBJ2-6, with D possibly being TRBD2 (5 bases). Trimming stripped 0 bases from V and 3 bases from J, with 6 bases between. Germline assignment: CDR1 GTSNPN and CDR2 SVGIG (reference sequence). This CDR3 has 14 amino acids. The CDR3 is CAWSVAGGANVLTF. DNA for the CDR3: TGTGCCTGGAGTGTGGCGGGTGGGGCCAACGTCCTGACTTTC.

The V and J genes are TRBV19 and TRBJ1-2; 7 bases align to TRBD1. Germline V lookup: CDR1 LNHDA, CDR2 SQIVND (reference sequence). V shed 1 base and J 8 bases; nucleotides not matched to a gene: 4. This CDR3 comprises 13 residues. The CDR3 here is CASSIATGDGYTF. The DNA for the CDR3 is TGTGCCAGTAGTATAGCCACAGGGGACGGCTACACCTTC.

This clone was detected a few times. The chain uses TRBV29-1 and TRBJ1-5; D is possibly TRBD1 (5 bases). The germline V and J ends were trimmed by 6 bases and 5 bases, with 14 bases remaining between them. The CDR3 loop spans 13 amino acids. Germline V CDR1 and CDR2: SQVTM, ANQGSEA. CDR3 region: CSVLGGGDQPQHF. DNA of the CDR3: TGCAGCGTCCTCGGGGGAGGAGATCAGCCCCAGCATTTT.

The CDR3 loop reads CAWSVGGSGNEQFF. DNA for the CDR3: TGTGCCTGGAGTGTTGGGGGTTCGGGCAATGAGCAGTTCTTC. The chain has TRBV30 and TRBJ2-1; perhaps D is TRBD1 or TRBD2 (5 bases each). With 0 bases removed from V and 6 bases from J, the gap between germline ends came to 12 bases. The CDR3 totals 14 residues. Germline V gene lookup returns CDR1 GTSNPN and CDR2 SVGIG (reference sequence). The variable domain in full, completed from reference TRBV30 and TRBJ2-1, reads SQTIHQWPATLVQPVGSPLSLECTVEGTSNPNLYWYRQAAGRGLQLLFYSVGIGQISSEVPQNLSASRPQDRQFILSSKKLLLSDSGFYLCAWSVGGSGNEQFFGPGTRLTVL.

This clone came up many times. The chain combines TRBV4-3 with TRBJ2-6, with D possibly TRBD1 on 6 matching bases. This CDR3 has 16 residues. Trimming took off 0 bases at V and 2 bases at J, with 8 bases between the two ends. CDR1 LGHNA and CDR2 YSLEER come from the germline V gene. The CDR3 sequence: CASSQDSGAGANVLTF. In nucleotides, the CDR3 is TGCGCCAGCAGCCAAGATTCAGGGGCTGGGGCCAACGTCCTGACTTTC.

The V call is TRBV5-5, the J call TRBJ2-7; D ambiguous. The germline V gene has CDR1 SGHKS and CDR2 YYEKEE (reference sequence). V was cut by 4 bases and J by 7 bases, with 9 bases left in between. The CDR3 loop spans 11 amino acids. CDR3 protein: CASSRSGEQYF. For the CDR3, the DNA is TGTGCCAGCAGCCGGTCCGGGGAGCAGTACTTC.